The clone carrying this TCR beta chain showed up just a few times. What it recognizes is unknown. The data were taken from a study of T cell repertoires in cytomegalovirus infection. Overall study: Used in the study were CMV epitopes, some recently identified and HLA-C-restricted, others well-studied and HLA-B-restricted. It was the public TCR beta signatures that indicated both CMV infection and matching HLA type.

CDR3 length: 15 residues. Germline CDR1 is MNHEY and CDR2 is SVGAGI. V lost 3 bases to trimming and J lost 0 bases, with 11 bases between them. General observations from the study: People with CMV and the relevant HLA were identified by cumulative public TCR beta family frequency. HLA-C-restricted CMV clonotypes gave the most frequent clonotype in two of eight donors.

TCRdb reprocessed the reads via MiXCR and lists one record per CDR3 protein. The repertoire holds fewer than 1,000,000 distinct CDR3 sequences, with 31% as singletons. The TCR was taken from a human donor in good health (CMV status not recorded). Some clones in this sample may be carry-over from other donors' samples. Here the sequenced sample was cultured CD8+ T cells from PBMCs, taken from culture after CMV antigen stimulation. This chain connects TRBV6-5 to TRBJ1-1, with D hard to call. The CDR3 loop reads CASSYETSLNTEAFF. The DNA of the CDR3 is TGTGCCAGCAGTTATGAGACATCACTGAACACTGAAGCTTTCTTT.